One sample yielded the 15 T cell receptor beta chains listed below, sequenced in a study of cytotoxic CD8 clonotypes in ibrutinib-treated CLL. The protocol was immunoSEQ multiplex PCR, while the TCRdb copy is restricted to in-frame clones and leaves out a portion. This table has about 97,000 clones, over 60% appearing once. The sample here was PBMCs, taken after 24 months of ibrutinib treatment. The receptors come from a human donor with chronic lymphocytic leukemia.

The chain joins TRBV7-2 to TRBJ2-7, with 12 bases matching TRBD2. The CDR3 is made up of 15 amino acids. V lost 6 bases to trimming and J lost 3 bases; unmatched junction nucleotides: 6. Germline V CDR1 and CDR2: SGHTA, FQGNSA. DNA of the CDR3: TGTGCCAGCAGTCGGACTAGCGGGGATATCTACGAGCAGTACTTC. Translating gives CASSRTSGDIYEQYF.

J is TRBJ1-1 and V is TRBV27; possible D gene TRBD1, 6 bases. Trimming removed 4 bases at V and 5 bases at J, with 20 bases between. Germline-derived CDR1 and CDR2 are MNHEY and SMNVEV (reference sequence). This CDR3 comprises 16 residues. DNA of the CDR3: TGTGCCAGCAGTTCCCTCCCCCACAGGGTGGGAACTGAAGCTTTCTTT. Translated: CASSSLPHRVGTEAFF.

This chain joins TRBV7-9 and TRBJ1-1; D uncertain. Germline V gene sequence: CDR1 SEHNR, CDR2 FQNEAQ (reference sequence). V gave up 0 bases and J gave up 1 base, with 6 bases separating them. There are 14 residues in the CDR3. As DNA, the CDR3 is TGTGCCAGCAGCTTAGCTGCAGAGAACACTGAAGCTTTCTTT. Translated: CASSLAAENTEAFF.

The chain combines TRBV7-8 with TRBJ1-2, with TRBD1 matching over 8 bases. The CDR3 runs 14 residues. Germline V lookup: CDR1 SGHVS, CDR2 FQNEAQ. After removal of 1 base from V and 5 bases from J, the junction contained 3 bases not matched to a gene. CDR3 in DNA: TGTGCCAGCAGCTTAGGACAGGGGCTATATGGCTACACCTTC. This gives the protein CASSLGQGLYGYTF. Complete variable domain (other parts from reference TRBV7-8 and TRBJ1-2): GAGVSQSPRYKVAKRGQDVALRCDPISGHVSLFWYQQALGQGPEFLTYFQNEAQLDKSGLPSDRFFAERPEGSVSTLKIQRTQQEDSAVYLCASSLGQGLYGYTFGSGTRLTVV.

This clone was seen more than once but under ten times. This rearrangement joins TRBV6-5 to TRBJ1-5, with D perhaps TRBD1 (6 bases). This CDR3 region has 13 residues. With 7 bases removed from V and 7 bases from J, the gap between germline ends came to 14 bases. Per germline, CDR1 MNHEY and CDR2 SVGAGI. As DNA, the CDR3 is TGTGCCAGCACCAGGGGTCCGGGGCAGCCCCAGCATTTT. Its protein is CASTRGPGQPQHF.

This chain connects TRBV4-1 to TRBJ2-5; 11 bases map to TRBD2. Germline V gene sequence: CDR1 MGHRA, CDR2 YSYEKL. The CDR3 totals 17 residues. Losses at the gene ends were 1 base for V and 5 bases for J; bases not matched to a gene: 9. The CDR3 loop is CASSQVGRTSGPETQYF. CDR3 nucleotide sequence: TGCGCCAGCAGCCAAGTGGGTCGGACTAGCGGGCCCGAGACCCAGTACTTC.

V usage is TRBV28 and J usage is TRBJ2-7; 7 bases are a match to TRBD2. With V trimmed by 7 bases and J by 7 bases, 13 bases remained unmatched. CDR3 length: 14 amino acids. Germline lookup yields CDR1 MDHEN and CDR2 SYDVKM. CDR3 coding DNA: TGTGCCAGCACCACCGCGCTAGCGGTGGGGGAGCAGTACTTC. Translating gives CASTTALAVGEQYF.

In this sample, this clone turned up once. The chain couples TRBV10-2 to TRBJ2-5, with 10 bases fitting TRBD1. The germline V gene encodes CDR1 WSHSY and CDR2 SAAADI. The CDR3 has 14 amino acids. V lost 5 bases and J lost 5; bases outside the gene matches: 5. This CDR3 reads CASSPTGGRETQYF. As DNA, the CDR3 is TGCGCCAGCAGTCCGACAGGGGGCCGGGAGACCCAGTACTTC.

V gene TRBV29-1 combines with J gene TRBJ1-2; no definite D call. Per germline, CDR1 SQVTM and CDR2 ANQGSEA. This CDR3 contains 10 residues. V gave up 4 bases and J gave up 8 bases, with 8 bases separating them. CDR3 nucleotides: TGCAGCGTTGTGTCCAACGGCTACACCTTC. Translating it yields CSVVSNGYTF.

The CDR3 DNA is TGTGCCAGCTCACCTGCCAGGGAGACCTACGAGCAGTACTTC. Protein product: CASSPARETYEQYF. This chain uses TRBV18 with TRBJ2-7, with D perhaps being TRBD1 or TRBD2 (5 bases each). Germline V lookup: CDR1 KGHSH, CDR2 LQKENI. The CDR3 runs to 14 residues. V dropped 3 bases and J dropped 2 bases, with 11 bases sitting between them.

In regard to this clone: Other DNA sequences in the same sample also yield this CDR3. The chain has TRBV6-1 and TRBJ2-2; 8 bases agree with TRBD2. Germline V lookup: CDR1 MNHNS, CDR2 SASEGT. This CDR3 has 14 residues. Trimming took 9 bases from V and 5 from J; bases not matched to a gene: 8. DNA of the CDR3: TGTGCCAGTTCCGGAGCTAGCGGGACCGGGGAGCTGTTTTTT. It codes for CASSGASGTGELFF.

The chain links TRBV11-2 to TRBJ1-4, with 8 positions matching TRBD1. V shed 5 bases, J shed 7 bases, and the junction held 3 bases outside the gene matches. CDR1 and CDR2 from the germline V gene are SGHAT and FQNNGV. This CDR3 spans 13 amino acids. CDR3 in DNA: TGTGCCAGCAGCGCCGGACAGGGTGAAAAACTGTTTTTT. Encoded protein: CASSAGQGEKLFF.

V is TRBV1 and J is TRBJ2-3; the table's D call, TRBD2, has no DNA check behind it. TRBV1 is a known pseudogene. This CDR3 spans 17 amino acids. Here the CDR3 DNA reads TGCACCAGCAGCCAAAGGGGGGGCGGGAGATGTAAAGATACGCAGTATTTT. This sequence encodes CTSSQRGGGRCKDTQYF.

In DNA form, the CDR3 reads TGTGCCAGCAGCTCCACACTAGGGAGCTCCTACGAGCAGTACTTC. Protein product: CASSSTLGSSYEQYF. The chain links TRBV11-2 to TRBJ2-7; a weak D match, TRBD2 (5 bases). Germline CDR1 SGHAT, CDR2 FQNNGV. The V and J ends lost 4 bases and 0 bases respectively, with 13 bases between them. This CDR3 spans 15 amino acids.

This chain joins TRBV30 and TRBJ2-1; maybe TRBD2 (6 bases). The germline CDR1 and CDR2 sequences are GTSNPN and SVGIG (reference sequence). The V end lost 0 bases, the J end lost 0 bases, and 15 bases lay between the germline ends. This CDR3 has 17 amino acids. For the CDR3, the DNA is TGTGCCTGGAGTGTCCCCGGGACGCGGGACTCCTACAATGAGCAGTTCTTC. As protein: CAWSVPGTRDSYNEQFF. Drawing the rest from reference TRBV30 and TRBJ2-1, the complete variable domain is SQTIHQWPATLVQPVGSPLSLECTVEGTSNPNLYWYRQAAGRGLQLLFYSVGIGQISSEVPQNLSASRPQDRQFILSSKKLLLSDSGFYLCAWSVPGTRDSYNEQFFGPGTRLTVL.